Listed below are T cell receptor beta chains from one sample, sequenced in a study of OX40 agonist ivuxolimab in advanced cancers. The method was immunoSEQ multiplex PCR; TCRdb's version includes in-frame clones alone and lacks a portion of them. The data show 60,000 or so clones, 86% seen once. The starting material was CD4+ or CD8+ T cells sorted from blood, obtained in a trial of the OX40 agonist ivuxolimab. The receptor source for this set is an adult with an advanced solid tumor such as melanoma, head and neck, liver or kidney cancer. CDR3s include the opening cysteine and the closing phenylalanine or tryptophan. The order of the fields is D gene, V gene, J gene, clone size, CDR3 DNA, CDR3 protein. The D gene is left open where the match is weak. The size of a clone is reported for some rows only, either as once, few or many, or as a class for expanded clones.

NA	TRBV5-6	TRBJ1-5	NA	TGTGCCAGCAGCTCTCTAGATCAGCCCCAGCATTTT	CASSSLDQPQHF
NA	TRBV19	TRBJ1-1	NA	TGTGCCAGTAGTGTAGTGTATCTCGCCACTGAAGCTTTCTTT	CASSVVYLATEAFF
TRBD1	TRBV5-1	TRBJ1-2	NA	TGCGCCAGCAGCCGACAGGGGGAATATGGCTACACCTTC	CASSRQGEYGYTF
TRBD1	TRBV7-2	TRBJ1-6	few	TGTGCCAGCAGCTTAGCGGGATGGACAGGGGGTTCACCCCTCCACTTT	CASSLAGWTGGSPLHF
NA	TRBV27	TRBJ1-5	NA	TGTGCCAGCAGTTTATACCCCCCACGGGCAAATCAGCCCCAGCATTTT	CASSLYPPRANQPQHF
TRBD2	TRBV27	TRBJ2-1	NA	TGTGCCAGCAGTTTGTACTACCTAGCGGGGGGTTTCTACAATGAGCAGTTCTTC	CASSLYYLAGGFYNEQFF
TRBD1	TRBV7-7	TRBJ2-1	once	TGTGCTAGCAGCTTTGCGGGACAGGGGACGAATGAGCAGTTCTTC	CASSFAGQGTNEQFF
NA	TRBV18	TRBJ2-7	NA	TGTGCCAGCTCACCACCAACCCCGAAGGGCTACGAGCAGTACTTC	CASSPPTPKGYEQYF
NA	TRBV10-3	TRBJ2-7	medium-sized	TGTGCCATCAGTGGGGCGAGTTCCTACGAGCAGTACTTC	CAISGASSYEQYF
NA	TRBV18	TRBJ2-7	once	TGTGCCAGCTCTCAGACGTCCGGGGTCAACTACGAGCAGTACTTC	CASSQTSGVNYEQYF
TRBD1	TRBV27	TRBJ2-2	NA	TGTGCCAGCAGTCCAAAAGGGACAGGGACGAACGCGAACACCGGGGAGCTGTTTTTT	CASSPKGTGTNANTGELFF
TRBD2	TRBV5-1	TRBJ2-1	NA	TGCGCCAGCAGCCCCCTCCCTGGGACTAGCGACAGGGTGGGGCAGTTCTTC	CASSPLPGTSDRVGQFF
TRBD1	TRBV19	TRBJ1-2	NA	TGTGCCAGTAGAGATGACAGGGGGCCCCCTAACTATGGCTACACCTTC	CASRDDRGPPNYGYTF
NA	TRBV19	TRBJ1-5	NA	TGTGCCAGTAGCATCCGGGCAGGCCCCGTTCAGCCCCAGCATTTT	CASSIRAGPVQPQHF